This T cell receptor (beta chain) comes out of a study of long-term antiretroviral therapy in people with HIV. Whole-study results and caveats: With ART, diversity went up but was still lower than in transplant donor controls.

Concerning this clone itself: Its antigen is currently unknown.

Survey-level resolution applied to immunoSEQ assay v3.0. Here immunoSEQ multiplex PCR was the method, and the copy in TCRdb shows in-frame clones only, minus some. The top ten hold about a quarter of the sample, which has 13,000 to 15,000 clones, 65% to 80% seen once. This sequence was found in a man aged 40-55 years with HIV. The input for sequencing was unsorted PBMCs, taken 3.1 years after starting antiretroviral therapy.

CDR3 region: CASSYRSGLGEAFF. CDR3 nucleotides: TGTGCCAGCAGTTATAGGAGTGGGCTCGGTGAAGCTTTCTTT. The rearrangement uses TRBV6-5 and TRBJ1-1; D gene uncertain. V lost 3 bases and J lost 7, with 15 bases in between. This CDR3 is built from 14 residues. Per germline, CDR1 MNHEY and CDR2 SVGAGI.